Each of the 27 T cell receptor beta chains below was sequenced from the same sample in a study of blood T cells in healthy people across ages. The second PCR ran about 6 to 12 cycles with a sample-barcoded 5' primer and J-beta primers. TCRdb processed the 5' RACE reads anew with MiXCR; each CDR3 protein has one entry. The repertoire holds some 550,000 distinct CDR3 sequences, with less than 60% as singletons. The specimen was blood. The receptors shown here come from a man older than 75 in good health.

This clonotype was detected a few times. This rearrangement joins TRBV28 to TRBJ2-7, with D perhaps matching TRBD1 or TRBD2 (5 bases each). Trimming shortened V by 8 bases and J by 3 bases, and 14 bases separated the two germline ends. Germline assignment: CDR1 MDHEN and CDR2 SYDVKM. CDR3 length: 13 amino acids. CDR3: CASGRDGIYEQYF. Here the CDR3 DNA reads TGTGCCAGCGGCCGGGACGGCATCTACGAGCAGTACTTC.

At least ten counts were recorded for this clonotype. The rearrangement links TRBV12-3 or TRBV12-4 to TRBJ1-2; perhaps TRBD1 as D (6 bases). This CDR3 has 12 amino acids. With 3 bases removed from V and 9 bases from J, the gap between germline ends came to 11 bases. The CDR3, as DNA: TGTGCCAGCAGTTTCCCCAGGGGAAGCTACACCTTC. It codes for CASSFPRGSYTF.

This clonotype was seen more than once but under ten times. The chain employs TRBV6-2 or TRBV6-3 and TRBJ2-7; D is undetermined. The V and J ends lost 2 bases and 3 bases respectively, with 8 bases between them. Germline lookup yields CDR1 MNHEY and CDR2 SVGEGT. The CDR3 runs 13 residues. CDR3 sequence reads: CASSYTSYYEQYF. For the CDR3, the DNA is TGTGCCAGCAGTTACACCTCTTACTACGAGCAGTACTTC.

The chain links TRBV29-1 to TRBJ2-7; TRBD1 aligns across 7 bases. CDR1 is SQVTM and CDR2 is ANQGSEA in the germline V gene. The length of the CDR3 is 14 residues. J gave up 3 bases and V 6 bases, and 11 bases lay outside the gene matches. The CDR3 here is CSVSRGNEGYEQYF. The CDR3, as DNA: TGCAGCGTCTCCAGGGGGAATGAGGGCTACGAGCAGTACTTC.

The chain joins TRBV29-1 to TRBJ1-1; 8 bases align to TRBD1. Germline CDR1 SQVTM, CDR2 ANQGSEA. The CDR3 is 12 amino acids. The V and J ends lost 4 bases and 7 bases, in that order; junction bases with no gene match: 5. DNA of the CDR3: TGCAGCGTTGGGGGACAGGTTGTTGAAGCTTTCTTT. Translation: CSVGGQVVEAFF.

This clonotype was counted a few times. V and J are TRBV10-3 and TRBJ2-3; 10 bases are a match to TRBD1. This CDR3 is 15 amino acids long. V was clipped by 6 bases and J by 1 base; unmatched bases: 4. In germline, CDR1 is ENHRY, CDR2 SYGVKD. CDR3 bases: TGTGCCATCAGACCCGGACAGGGGGGCACAGATACGCAGTATTTT. This sequence encodes CAIRPGQGGTDTQYF.

This sequence joins TRBV20-1 and TRBJ1-6; a possible D gene is TRBD1 (5 bases). The CDR3 contains 15 residues. The V end was cut by 3 bases, the J end by 10 bases, with 19 bases between. Germline values: CDR1 DFQATT, CDR2 SNEGSKA (reference sequence). CDR3 loop: CSARWQGLMGSPLHF. Here the CDR3 DNA reads TGCAGTGCTAGGTGGCAGGGATTGATGGGATCACCCCTCCACTTT.

This clonotype was counted only a few times. The chain is built from TRBV6-5 and TRBJ2-1; 10 bases fit TRBD2. This CDR3 contains 16 residues. The germline CDR1 and CDR2 sequences are MNHEY and SVGAGI. Losses at the gene ends were 0 bases for V and 10 bases for J; bases not matched to a gene: 9. The CDR3 sequence: CASSYSTPSGSGEQFF. In DNA form, the CDR3 reads TGTGCCAGCAGTTACTCGACCCCTAGCGGGAGTGGAGAGCAGTTCTTC.

This clonotype was counted many times. The chain combines TRBV7-3 with TRBJ2-3; 8 positions agree with TRBD1. CDR1 and CDR2 (germline): SGHTA, FQGTGA. V shed 11 bases and J 0 bases; nucleotides not matched to a gene: 7. There are 14 residues in the CDR3. This CDR3 is CAGPGTGSTDTQYF. The CDR3 DNA is TGTGCCGGTCCCGGGACAGGTAGCACAGATACGCAGTATTTT.

There are a few counts of this clonotype. The chain has TRBV29-1 and TRBJ1-1, with a weak D call TRBD1 (6 bases). The CDR3 spans 13 residues. Germline values: CDR1 SQVTM, CDR2 ANQGSEA. V was trimmed by 8 bases and J by 4 bases, leaving 17 bases between them. This CDR3 is CSSWGQRGTEAFF. CDR3 DNA sequence: TGCAGCTCTTGGGGGCAGCGGGGCACTGAAGCTTTCTTT.

In this sample, this clonotype turned up once. V usage is TRBV20-1 and J usage is TRBJ1-5, with D possibly being TRBD1 (5 bases). The CDR3 has 16 residues. The V end was cut by 1 base, the J end by 5 bases, with 18 bases between. Germline V gene sequence: CDR1 DFQATT, CDR2 SNEGSKA (reference sequence). This CDR3 reads CSARAPRGDKDQPQHF. CDR3 coding DNA: TGCAGTGCTAGAGCCCCCCGGGGGGATAAGGATCAGCCCCAGCATTTT.

The chain employs TRBV20-1 and TRBJ1-2; D remains ambiguous. The germline gives CDR1 DFQATT, CDR2 SNEGSKA (reference sequence). The CDR3 contains 15 residues. With 4 bases removed from V and 0 bases from J, the gap between germline ends came to 15 bases. As DNA, the CDR3 is TGCAGTGCTATTACCCCGTGGGGAGCTAACTATGGCTACACCTTC. This sequence encodes CSAITPWGANYGYTF.

The chain uses TRBV27 and TRBJ1-5; D may be TRBD1 (6 bases). V was clipped by 0 bases and J by 6 bases, with 12 bases between them. This CDR3 region has 15 residues. Looked up from germline, CDR1 is MNHEY and CDR2 is SMNVEV (reference sequence). In DNA form, the CDR3 reads TGTGCCAGCAGTTTATCGGCAGGGGCTGTTCAGCCCCAGCATTTT. Its translation is CASSLSAGAVQPQHF.

This clonotype was detected only a few times. The V and J genes are TRBV29-1 and TRBJ2-5; no firm D call. The CDR3 loop spans 11 amino acids. Germline-derived CDR1 and CDR2 are SQVTM and ANQGSEA. V was trimmed by 6 bases and J by 5 bases, leaving 10 bases between them. The CDR3 sequence is CSVAPAETQYF. The DNA for the CDR3 is TGCAGCGTGGCACCTGCGGAGACCCAGTACTTC.

Notes on this clonotype: Since a much larger clone is just one base distant, this may be a read error. V and J are TRBV6-5 and TRBJ2-1; D tentatively reads TRBD1 or TRBD2 (5 bases each). This CDR3 is 17 amino acids long. V was cut by 0 bases and J by 4 bases, with 16 bases left in between. Per germline, CDR1 MNHEY and CDR2 SVGAGI. CDR3 loop: CASSYSIDSGSYNEQFF. As DNA, the CDR3 is TGTGCCAGCAGTTACTCGATTGACAGCGGCTCTTACAATGAGCAGTTCTTC.

This sequence joins TRBV4-1 and TRBJ2-7; no reliable D call. The CDR3 consists of 13 residues. V was clipped by 1 base and J by 4 bases, with 8 bases between them. Germline lookup yields CDR1 MGHRA and CDR2 YSYEKL. In DNA form, the CDR3 reads TGCGCCAGCAGCCAAGGAAACAGTTACGAGCAGTACTTC. Encoded protein: CASSQGNSYEQYF.

This clonotype was found once. This chain joins TRBV28 and TRBJ1-2; no firm D call. Germline-derived CDR1 and CDR2 are MDHEN and SYDVKM. V lost 6 bases to trimming and J lost 0 bases, with 23 bases between them. The length of the CDR3 is 18 residues. The CDR3 DNA follows: TGTGCCAGCAGCCTCGTCTTAGGCAGGCCCGGGACTAACTATGGCTACACCTTC. This gives the protein CASSLVLGRPGTNYGYTF.

The chain has TRBV4-3 and TRBJ2-2; D not resolved. This CDR3 is 15 amino acids long. The germline V gene encodes CDR1 LGHNA and CDR2 YSLEER. V lost 1 base and J 4 bases, leaving 10 bases between the germline ends. The CDR3 DNA follows: TGCGCCAGCAGCCAAGGGAATCCCATCACCGGGGAGCTGTTTTTT. It yields the protein CASSQGNPITGELFF.

This chain links TRBV28 with TRBJ2-4, with TRBD2 matching over 7 bases. The J call may be in error: the DNA end matches TRBJ2-7 better. The CDR3 is 15 amino acids. Germline V gene sequence: CDR1 MDHEN, CDR2 SYDVKM. CDR3 region: CASSSEASGFYEQYF. CDR3 coding DNA: TGTGCCAGCAGTTCCGAGGCTAGCGGATTCTACGAGCAGTACTTC.

This clonotype is a singleton in its sample. This CDR3 is CAWSAGNIQYF. CDR3 in DNA: TGTGCCTGGAGTGCGGGAAACATTCAGTACTTC. The chain employs TRBV30 and TRBJ2-4; D is ambiguous. The CDR3 consists of 11 residues. Germline V lookup: CDR1 GTSNPN, CDR2 SVGIG (reference sequence). The V end lost 1 base, the J end lost 6 bases, and 4 bases lay between the germline ends.

This clonotype was picked up many times. This chain uses TRBV6-5 with TRBJ2-2; D is possibly TRBD2 (6 bases). V lost 4 bases, J lost 2 bases, and 14 bases lay in between. The CDR3 covers 16 residues. From germline, CDR1 is MNHEY and CDR2 SVGAGI. Here the CDR3 DNA reads TGTGCCAGCAGTTTAACTACGGGACTCAACACCGGGGAGCTGTTTTTT. Encoded protein: CASSLTTGLNTGELFF.

The chain links TRBV9 to TRBJ2-7; D assignment may be TRBD1 or TRBD2 (7 bases each). The V gene lost 0 bases and the J gene lost 2 bases, with 12 bases spanning the gap. Germline V gene lookup returns CDR1 SGDLS and CDR2 YYNGEE. The CDR3 consists of 15 residues. CDR3 sequence (DNA): TGTGCCAGCAGCGTAGTCCCAGGGGGGGCCTACGAGCAGTACTTC. Translating gives CASSVVPGGAYEQYF.

V is TRBV7-2 and J is TRBJ2-1; D possibly corresponds to TRBD1 (6 bases). The DNA end is a closer match to TRBJ2-7, so the J assignment may be wrong. The CDR3 covers 13 residues. CDR1 SGHTA and CDR2 FQGNSA come from the germline V gene. The CDR3 is CASSTGQRNEQYF. CDR3 nucleotide sequence: TGTGCCAGCAGCACCGGACAGAGGAACGAGCAGTACTTC.

The rearrangement uses TRBV28 and TRBJ2-7; 9 bases are a match to TRBD2. Germline V gene data show CDR1 as MDHEN and CDR2 as SYDVKM. V lost 5 bases, J lost 6 bases, and 11 bases stayed unmatched. This CDR3 has 15 amino acids. CDR3 sequence reads: CASSPSAGGRGEQYF. The CDR3 nucleotides read TGTGCCAGCAGTCCCTCAGCAGGCGGGAGGGGCGAGCAGTACTTC.

This clonotype was recorded a few times. The chain employs TRBV5-1 and TRBJ1-5; D perhaps matches TRBD1 (5 bases). This CDR3 comprises 15 residues. In germline, CDR1 is SGHRS, CDR2 YFSETQ. Deletions cut 0 bases from V and 3 bases from J, with 10 bases between. The CDR3 nucleotides are TGCGCCAGCAGCTTGGTTTCGGGGCCCAATCAGCCCCAGCATTTT. It translates to CASSLVSGPNQPQHF. The full variable domain, rest sourced from reference TRBV5-1 and TRBJ1-5, is KAGVTQTPRYLIKTRGQQVTLSCSPISGHRSVSWYQQTPGQGLQFLFEYFSETQRNKGNFPGRFSGRQFSNSRSEMNVSTLELGDSALYLCASSLVSGPNQPQHFGDGTRLSIL.

This chain joins TRBV20-1 and TRBJ2-7; TRBD2 agrees at 7 bases. The CDR3 has 15 amino acids. After removal of 5 bases from V and 2 bases from J, the junction contained 12 bases not matched to a gene. Germline loops: CDR1 DFQATT, CDR2 SNEGSKA (reference sequence). CDR3 protein: CSAFSKRGAPYEQYF. The CDR3 DNA is TGCAGTGCTTTCTCCAAGCGGGGAGCCCCCTACGAGCAGTACTTC.

The chain combines TRBV5-1 with TRBJ2-3, with D maybe TRBD1 (5 bases). The CDR3 sequence is 16 residues long. Germline V gives CDR1 SGHRS, CDR2 YFSETQ. Trimming stripped 0 bases from V and 5 bases from J, with 16 bases between. Written as DNA, the CDR3 is TGCGCCAGCAGCTTGGATGCACGCAGGGAAGTAGATACGCAGTATTTT. It specifies CASSLDARREVDTQYF.